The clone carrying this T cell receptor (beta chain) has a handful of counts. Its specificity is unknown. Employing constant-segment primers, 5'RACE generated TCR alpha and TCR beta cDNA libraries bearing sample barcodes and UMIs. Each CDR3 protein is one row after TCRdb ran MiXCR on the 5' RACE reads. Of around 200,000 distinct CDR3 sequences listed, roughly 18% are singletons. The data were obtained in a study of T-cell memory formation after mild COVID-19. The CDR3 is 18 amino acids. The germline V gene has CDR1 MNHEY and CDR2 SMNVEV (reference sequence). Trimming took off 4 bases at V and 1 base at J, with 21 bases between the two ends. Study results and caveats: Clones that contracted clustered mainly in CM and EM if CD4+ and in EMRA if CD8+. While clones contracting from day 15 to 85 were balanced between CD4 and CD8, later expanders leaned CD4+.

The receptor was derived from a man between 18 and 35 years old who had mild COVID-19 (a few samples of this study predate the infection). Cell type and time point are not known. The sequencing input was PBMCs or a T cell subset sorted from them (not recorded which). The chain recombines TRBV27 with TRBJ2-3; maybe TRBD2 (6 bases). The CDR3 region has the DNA TGTGCCAGCAGTTCAAGGGCGGGGATCTCGTGGCGCACAGATACGCAGTATTTT. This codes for CASSSRAGISWRTDTQYF.